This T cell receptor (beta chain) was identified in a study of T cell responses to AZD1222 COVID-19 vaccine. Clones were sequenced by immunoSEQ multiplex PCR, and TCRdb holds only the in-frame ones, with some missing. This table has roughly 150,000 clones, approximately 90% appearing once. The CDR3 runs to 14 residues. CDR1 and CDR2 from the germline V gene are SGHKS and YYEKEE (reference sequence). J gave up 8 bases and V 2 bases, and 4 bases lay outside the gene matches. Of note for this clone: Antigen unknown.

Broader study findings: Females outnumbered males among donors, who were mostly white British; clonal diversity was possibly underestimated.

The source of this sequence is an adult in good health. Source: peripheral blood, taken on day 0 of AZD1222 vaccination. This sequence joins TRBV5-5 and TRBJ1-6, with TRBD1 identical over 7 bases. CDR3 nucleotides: TGTGCCAGCAGCTTCACAGGGGCTGATTCACCCCTCCACTTT. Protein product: CASSFTGADSPLHF.